The 11 T cell receptor beta chains presented below share a single source sample, sequenced in a study of blood T cell repertoires in COVID-19. Measured with immunoSEQ multiplex PCR; TCRdb has only the in-frame clones, and not every one. The table includes 180,000 or so clones, approximately 85% detected once. Sequences were obtained from peripheral blood. These receptors originate from a man in his fifties or sixties who had recovered from COVID-19.

The count of this clone is one. The V call is TRBV2, the J call TRBJ2-4, with 8 bases identical to TRBD2. Germline CDR1 SNHLY, CDR2 FYNNEI. The CDR3 runs 15 residues. The V gene end was trimmed by 5 bases and the J gene end by 3 bases; junction bases not matched to a gene: 6. The CDR3 protein is CASSREGPVKNIQYF. In nucleotides, the CDR3 is TGTGCCAGCAGTCGGGAGGGTCCAGTCAAAAACATTCAGTACTTC.

This clone was observed a single time. CDR3 sequence: CASSYSMDRPYGYTF. The DNA for the CDR3 is TGTGCCAGCAGTTACTCGATGGACAGACCCTATGGCTACACCTTC. V usage is TRBV6-5 and J usage is TRBJ1-2; D might be TRBD1 (6 bases). Germline V gene sequence: CDR1 MNHEY, CDR2 SVGAGI. The CDR3 totals 15 residues. The V end was cut by 0 bases, the J end by 4 bases, with 12 bases between.

The V and J genes are TRBV4-3 and TRBJ1-2; TRBD1 aligns across 7 bases. The CDR3 length is 16 residues. V shed 4 bases and J 6 bases; nucleotides not matched to a gene: 14. The germline CDR1 and CDR2 sequences are LGHNA and YSLEER. The DNA for the CDR3 is TGCGCCAGCAGCCTTCTATGGGACAGTAGATCCGATGGCTACACCTTC. Translation gives CASSLLWDSRSDGYTF.

The V and J genes are TRBV5-1 and TRBJ2-3; tentative D call: TRBD2 (7 bases). Germline V lookup: CDR1 SGHRS, CDR2 YFSETQ. CDR3 length: 15 amino acids. The V end lost 8 bases, the J end lost 3 bases, and 19 bases lay between the germline ends. The CDR3 sequence is CASTRGGGTTDTQYF. CDR3 nucleotides: TGCGCCAGTACTAGGGGAGGGGGAACTACAGATACGCAGTATTTT.

The V and J genes are TRBV18 and TRBJ1-6; D not resolved. This CDR3 has 14 amino acids. The V gene lost 0 bases and the J gene lost 10 bases, with 10 bases spanning the gap. CDR1 and CDR2 (germline): KGHSH, LQKENI. CDR3 residues: CASSPPLEGSPLHF. As DNA, the CDR3 is TGTGCCAGCTCACCACCATTAGAGGGATCACCCCTCCACTTT. The whole variable domain, filled in from reference TRBV18 and TRBJ1-6, reads NAGVMQNPRHLVRRRGQEARLRCSPMKGHSHVYWYRQLPEEGLKFMVYLQKENIIDESGMPKERFSAEFPKEGPSILRIQQVVRGDSAAYFCASSPPLEGSPLHFGNGTRLTVT.

The chain couples TRBV24-1 to TRBJ2-2, with D possibly TRBD2 on 6 matching bases. The CDR3 totals 14 residues. Germline V gene sequence: CDR1 KGHDR, CDR2 SFDVKD. V lost 12 bases, J lost 3 bases, and 16 bases lay in between. In DNA form, the CDR3 reads TGTGCCGCGGGATCCGATTCCTACACCGGGGAGCTGTTTTTT. It yields the protein CAAGSDSYTGELFF.

The rearrangement links TRBV7-6 to TRBJ2-7; 8 bases fit TRBD1. The CDR3 runs 13 residues. V shed 6 bases and J 3 bases; nucleotides not matched to a gene: 4. Germline V gives CDR1 SGHVS, CDR2 FNYEAQ. CDR3 in amino acids: CASSTTGGYEQYF. DNA of the CDR3: TGTGCCAGCAGTACCACAGGGGGCTACGAGCAGTACTTC.

The rearrangement uses TRBV7-2 and TRBJ1-5; 9 bases match TRBD1. CDR3 length equals 16 residues. Trimming cost V 4 bases and J 1 base; bases outside gene matches: 5. The germline V gene encodes CDR1 SGHTA and CDR2 FQGNSA. In nucleotides, the CDR3 is TGTGCCAGCAGCTCACAGGGGGCGGGCAGCAATCAGCCCCAGCATTTT. Translation gives CASSSQGAGSNQPQHF.

The chain is built from TRBV6-9 and TRBJ1-2; 8 nucleotides match TRBD1. V trimming: 7 bases; J trimming: 8 bases; junction bases outside the gene matches: 15. Germline CDR1 MNHGY, CDR2 SVAAGI. CDR3 length: 15 residues. Here the CDR3 reads CASTRTGSLVGGYTF. The CDR3 bases are TGTGCCAGCACGCGGACAGGGTCGTTAGTTGGCGGCTACACCTTC.

The chain links TRBV12-3 or TRBV12-4 to TRBJ2-7, with a weak D call TRBD2 (5 bases). The V end was cut by 3 bases, the J end by 5 bases, with 8 bases between. The CDR3 covers 12 residues. The CDR3 protein is CASSFSSNEQYF. In DNA form, the CDR3 reads TGTGCCAGCAGTTTCTCTAGCAACGAGCAGTACTTC.

In nucleotides, the CDR3 is TGTGCCAGCTCACCACCCATGGCAGGGGGCGCGCATTATGATGGCATTCAGTACTTC. It specifies CASSPPMAGGAHYDGIQYF. The rearrangement links TRBV18 to TRBJ2-4; 8 nucleotides line up with TRBD1. The V and J ends lost 0 bases and 9 bases, in that order; junction bases with no gene match: 19. Germline V gives CDR1 KGHSH, CDR2 LQKENI. This CDR3 spans 19 amino acids.